This TCR beta chain stems from a study of T cell repertoires in cytomegalovirus infection. Whole-study results and caveats: The ex vivo response was dominated by HLA-C-restricted CMV-specific TCR beta clonotypes. Carriage of CMV together with the relevant HLA was identifiable through cumulative public TCR beta family frequency.

TCRdb re-derived calls from the reads in MiXCR, one entry per CDR3 protein. The sample has around 310,000 distinct CDR3 sequences, 25% to 35% seen once; the top ten hold around 18%. In its sample, this clonotype was seen a few times. Its specificity is not known. The sequence came from a human donor in good health (CMV status not recorded). Some clones in this sample may be carry-over from other donors' samples. Sequences were derived from cultured PBMCs, sampled from culture after CMV antigen stimulation.

The CDR3 loop reads CASSLNALASNTGELFF. The CDR3 DNA reads as TGCGCCAGCAGCCTCAACGCCCTAGCGTCGAACACCGGGGAGCTGTTTTTT. V usage is TRBV4-1 and J usage is TRBJ2-2; weak D call: TRBD2 (6 bases). This CDR3 comprises 17 residues. V was shortened by 4 bases and J by 0 bases, with 15 bases between the two germline ends. Germline CDR1 is MGHRA and CDR2 is YSYEKL.